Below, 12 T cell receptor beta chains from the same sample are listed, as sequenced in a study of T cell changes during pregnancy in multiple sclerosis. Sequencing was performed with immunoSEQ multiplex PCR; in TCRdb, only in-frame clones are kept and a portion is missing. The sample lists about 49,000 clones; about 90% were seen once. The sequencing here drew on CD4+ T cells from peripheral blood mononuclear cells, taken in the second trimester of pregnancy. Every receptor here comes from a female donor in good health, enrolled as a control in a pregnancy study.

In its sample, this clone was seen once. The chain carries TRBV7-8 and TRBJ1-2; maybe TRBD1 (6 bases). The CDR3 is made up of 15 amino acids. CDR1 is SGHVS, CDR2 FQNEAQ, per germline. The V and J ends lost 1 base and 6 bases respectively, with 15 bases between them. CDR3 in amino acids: CASSLEKQGVHGYTF. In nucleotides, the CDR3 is TGTGCCAGCAGCTTAGAAAAACAGGGAGTACATGGCTACACCTTC.

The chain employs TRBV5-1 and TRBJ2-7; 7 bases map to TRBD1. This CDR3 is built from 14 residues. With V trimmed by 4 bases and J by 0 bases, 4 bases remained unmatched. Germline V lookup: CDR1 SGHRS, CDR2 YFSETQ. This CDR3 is CASSGQASSYEQYF. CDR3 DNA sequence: TGCGCCAGCAGCGGACAGGCGAGCTCCTACGAGCAGTACTTC.

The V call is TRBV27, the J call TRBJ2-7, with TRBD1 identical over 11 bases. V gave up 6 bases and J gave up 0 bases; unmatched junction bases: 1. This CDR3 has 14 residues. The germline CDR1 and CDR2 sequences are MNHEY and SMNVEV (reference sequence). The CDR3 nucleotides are TGTGCCAGCAGGGGGACAGGGGGCTCCTACGAGCAGTACTTC. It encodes CASRGTGGSYEQYF.

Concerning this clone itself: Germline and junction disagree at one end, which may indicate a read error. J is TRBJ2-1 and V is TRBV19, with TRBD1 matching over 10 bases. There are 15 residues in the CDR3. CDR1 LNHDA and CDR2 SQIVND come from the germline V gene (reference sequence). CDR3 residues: CASSTRDRGYNAQFF. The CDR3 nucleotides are TGTGCCAGTAGTACCCGGGACAGGGGATACAATGCGCAGTTCTTC. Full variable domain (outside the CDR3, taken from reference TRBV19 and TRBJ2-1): DGGITQSPKYLFRKEGQNVTLSCEQNLNHDAMYWYRQDPGQGLRLIYYSQIVNDFQKGDIAEGYSVSREKKESFPLTVTSAQKNPTAFYLCASSTRDRGYNAQFFGPGTRLTVL.

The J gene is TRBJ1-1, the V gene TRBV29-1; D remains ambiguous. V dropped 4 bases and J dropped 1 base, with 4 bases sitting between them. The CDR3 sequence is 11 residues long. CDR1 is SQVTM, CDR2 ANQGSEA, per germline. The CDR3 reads CSVVRNTEAFF. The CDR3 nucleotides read TGCAGCGTTGTCAGGAACACTGAAGCTTTCTTT.

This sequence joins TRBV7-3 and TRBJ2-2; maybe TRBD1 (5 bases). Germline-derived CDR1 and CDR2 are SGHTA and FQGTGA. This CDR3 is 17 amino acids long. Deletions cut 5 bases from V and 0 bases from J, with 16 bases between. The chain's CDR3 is CASSPSVTVTNTGELFF. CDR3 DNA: TGTGCCAGCAGCCCCAGCGTGACAGTGACGAACACCGGGGAGCTGTTTTTT.

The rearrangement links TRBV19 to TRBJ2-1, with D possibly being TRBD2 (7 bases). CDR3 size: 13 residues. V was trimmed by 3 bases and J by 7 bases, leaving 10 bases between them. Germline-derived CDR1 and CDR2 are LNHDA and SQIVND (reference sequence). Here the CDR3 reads CASSIGGPNEQFF. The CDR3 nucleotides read TGTGCCAGTAGTATCGGGGGGCCGAATGAGCAGTTCTTC.

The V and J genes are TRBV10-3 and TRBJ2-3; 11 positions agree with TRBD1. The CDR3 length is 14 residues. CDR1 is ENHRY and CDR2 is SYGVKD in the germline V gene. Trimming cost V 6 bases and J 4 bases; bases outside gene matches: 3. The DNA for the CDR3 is TGTGCCATCAGCGGGACAGGGGGAGCAGATACGCAGTATTTT. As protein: CAISGTGGADTQYF.

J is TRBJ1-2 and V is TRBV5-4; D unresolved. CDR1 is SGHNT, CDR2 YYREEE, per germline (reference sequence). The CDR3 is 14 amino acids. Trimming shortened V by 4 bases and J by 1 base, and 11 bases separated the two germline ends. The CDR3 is CASSIGSLNYGYTF. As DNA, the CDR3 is TGTGCCAGCAGCATCGGGTCCCTTAACTATGGCTACACCTTC. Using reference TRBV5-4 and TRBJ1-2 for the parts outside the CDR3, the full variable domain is ETGVTQSPTHLIKTRGQQVTLRCSSQSGHNTVSWYQQALGQGPQFIFQYYREEENGRGNFPPRFSGLQFPNYSSELNVNALELDDSALYLCASSIGSLNYGYTFGSGTRLTVV.

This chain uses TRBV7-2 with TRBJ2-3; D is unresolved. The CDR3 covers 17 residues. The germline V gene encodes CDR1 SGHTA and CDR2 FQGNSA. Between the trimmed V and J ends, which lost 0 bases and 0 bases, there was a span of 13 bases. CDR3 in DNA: TGTGCCAGCAGCTTAGCCCCCACCAGATCTAGCACAGATACGCAGTATTTT. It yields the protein CASSLAPTRSSTDTQYF.

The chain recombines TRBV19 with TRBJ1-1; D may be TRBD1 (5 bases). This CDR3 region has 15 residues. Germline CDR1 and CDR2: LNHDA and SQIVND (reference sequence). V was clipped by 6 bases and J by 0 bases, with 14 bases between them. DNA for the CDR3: TGTGCCAGTAGGACCGGAACAGGACTGAACACTGAAGCTTTCTTT. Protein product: CASRTGTGLNTEAFF.

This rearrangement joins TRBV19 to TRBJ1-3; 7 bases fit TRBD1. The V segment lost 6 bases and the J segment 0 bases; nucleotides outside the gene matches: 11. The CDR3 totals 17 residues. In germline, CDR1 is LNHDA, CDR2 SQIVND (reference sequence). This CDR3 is CASRLRTGTDSGNTIYF. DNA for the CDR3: TGTGCCAGTAGATTAAGAACCGGGACAGACTCTGGAAACACCATATATTTT.